A single sample is the source of the 21 T cell receptor beta chains below, sequenced in a study of cytomegalovirus exposure and HLA in healthy donors. The PCR ran on 60 Vbeta and 13 Jbeta primers. The data were produced by immunoSEQ multiplex PCR, yet TCRdb's version contains in-frame clones alone and is incomplete. The sample is made up of approximately 110,000 clones, and the top ten hold 0.9% to 1.2% of it. Sample: PBMCs. The receptors shown here come from a young man in good health and CMV-seronegative.

The rearrangement uses TRBV5-1 and TRBJ1-3; no definite D call. Deletions cut 0 bases from V and 0 bases from J, with 13 bases between. The CDR3 has 17 residues. Germline V gene data show CDR1 as SGHRS and CDR2 as YFSETQ. The CDR3: CASSLDISGLSGNTIYF. The CDR3 bases are TGCGCCAGCAGCTTGGATATATCTGGCCTCTCTGGAAACACCATATATTTT.

The V gene is TRBV18, the J gene TRBJ1-5; 9 bases line up with TRBD1. Germline V gives CDR1 KGHSH, CDR2 LQKENI. J gave up 8 bases and V 3 bases, and 8 bases lay outside the gene matches. The CDR3 is 15 amino acids. CDR3 loop: CASSPGTGNWEPQHF. DNA of the CDR3: TGTGCCAGCTCACCCGGGACAGGGAACTGGGAGCCCCAGCATTTT.

V usage is TRBV2 and J usage is TRBJ1-1, with TRBD1 matching over 11 bases. With V trimmed by 4 bases and J by 5 bases, 9 bases remained unmatched. This CDR3 is built from 16 residues. Germline V lookup: CDR1 SNHLY, CDR2 FYNNEI. The CDR3 region has the DNA TGTGCCAGCAGTGGGAGGGACAGGGGGAAAAGGACTGAAGCTTTCTTT. It codes for CASSGRDRGKRTEAFF.

The chain has TRBV18 and TRBJ1-1, with D possibly TRBD1 on 6 matching bases. The V and J ends lost 2 bases and 1 base respectively, with 11 bases between them. This CDR3 is 15 amino acids long. The germline CDR1 and CDR2 sequences are KGHSH and LQKENI. The CDR3: CASSPARGGNTEAFF. CDR3 DNA: TGTGCCAGCTCACCAGCTAGAGGGGGGAACACTGAAGCTTTCTTT. The full variable domain, its missing parts supplied by reference TRBV18 and TRBJ1-1, is NAGVMQNPRHLVRRRGQEARLRCSPMKGHSHVYWYRQLPEEGLKFMVYLQKENIIDESGMPKERFSAEFPKEGPSILRIQQVVRGDSAAYFCASSPARGGNTEAFFGQGTRLTVV.

This rearrangement joins TRBV7-6 to TRBJ1-5, with unresolved D. Germline assignment: CDR1 SGHVS and CDR2 FNYEAQ. V was pared by 4 bases and J by 0 bases, with 10 bases between. CDR3 length equals 15 residues. The CDR3 DNA reads as TGTGCCAGCAGCTACCGGCCAGGTAGCAATCAGCCCCAGCATTTT. Its protein is CASSYRPGSNQPQHF.

This chain links TRBV5-1 with TRBJ2-1; 8 positions agree with TRBD1. Germline CDR1 and CDR2: SGHRS and YFSETQ. After removal of 4 bases from V and 7 bases from J, the junction contained 7 bases not matched to a gene. This CDR3 region has 14 residues. This chain's CDR3 is CASSTSDRVNEQFF. CDR3 sequence (DNA): TGCGCCAGCAGCACTTCGGACAGGGTGAATGAGCAGTTCTTC.

The gene calls are TRBV28 and TRBJ1-5; 11 bases are shared with TRBD1. V gave up 3 bases and J gave up 2 bases; unmatched junction bases: 9. Germline lookup yields CDR1 MDHEN and CDR2 SYDVKM. The CDR3 loop spans 18 amino acids. CDR3 nucleotides: TGTGCCAGCAGTTTCAGAGGGGACAGGGGGAGCCGCAATCAGCCCCAGCATTTT. It is translated as CASSFRGDRGSRNQPQHF.

The CDR3 region has the DNA TGTGCCAGCAGTTCAGGGTACACTGAAGCTTTCTTT. Translation: CASSSGYTEAFF. The chain is built from TRBV6-5 and TRBJ1-1, with D possibly TRBD1 on 5 matching bases. The germline V gene encodes CDR1 MNHEY and CDR2 SVGAGI. This CDR3 comprises 12 residues. V was trimmed by 4 bases and J by 3 bases, leaving 6 bases between them.

The chain uses TRBV19 and TRBJ2-7; 7 bases match TRBD1. CDR1 is LNHDA and CDR2 is SQIVND in the germline V gene (reference sequence). The CDR3 sequence is 15 residues long. The V gene end was trimmed by 4 bases and the J gene end by 4 bases; junction bases not matched to a gene: 10. In DNA, the CDR3 is TGTGCCAGTAGTACACAACAGGGGTTTGTGTACGAGCAGTACTTC. Residues: CASSTQQGFVYEQYF.

Concerning this clone itself: One end of the junction varies from germline; a read error may be responsible. The chain links TRBV7-7 to TRBJ2-5, with D possibly matching TRBD2 (6 bases). The CDR3 consists of 15 residues. The germline V gene encodes CDR1 SSHAT and CDR2 FNYEAQ (reference sequence). CDR3 sequence: CASSPAGGVQETQYF. CDR3 bases: TGTGCTAGCAGCCCCGCGGGCGGGGTCCAAGAGACCCAGTACTTC.

This chain's CDR3 is CASGYRGRDRVSAGANVLTF. The CDR3 DNA follows: TGTGCCAGCGGCTACCGCGGTCGGGACAGGGTTTCAGCCGGGGCCAACGTCCTGACTTTC. J is TRBJ2-6 and V is TRBV19, with 9 bases matching TRBD1. Germline trimming cut 9 bases from V and 4 bases from J; bases unmatched to any gene: 22. The CDR3 spans 20 residues. CDR1 and CDR2 (germline): LNHDA, SQIVND (reference sequence).

V is TRBV29-1 and J is TRBJ1-1; D not resolved. The CDR3 has 12 amino acids. Germline CDR1 is SQVTM and CDR2 is ANQGSEA. V was cut by 3 bases and J by 1 base, with 6 bases left in between. The CDR3 DNA is TGCAGCGTTGATTCAGGGAACACTGAAGCTTTCTTT. Translating it yields CSVDSGNTEAFF.

The chain employs TRBV6-1 and TRBJ2-7; no clear D gene. Germline-derived CDR1 and CDR2 are MNHNS and SASEGT. V lost 10 bases and J 4 bases, leaving 17 bases between the germline ends. The CDR3 has 13 amino acids. CDR3 sequence: CATVTTLVYEQYF. The CDR3 DNA is TGTGCCACCGTGACAACTCTTGTTTACGAGCAGTACTTC.

V is TRBV10-3 and J is TRBJ2-5, with D perhaps matching TRBD2 (5 bases). V dropped 9 bases and J dropped 7 bases, with 24 bases sitting between them. CDR3 size: 15 residues. Germline loops: CDR1 ENHRY, CDR2 SYGVKD. This CDR3 reads CAIAGEKPPMGTQYF. The CDR3 region has the DNA TGTGCCATTGCCGGGGAAAAGCCCCCCATGGGGACCCAGTACTTC.

The chain employs TRBV18 and TRBJ1-6; perhaps TRBD1 as D (6 bases). Trimming removed 2 bases from V and 8 bases from J, with 22 bases in between. Germline V gives CDR1 KGHSH, CDR2 LQKENI. This CDR3 spans 18 amino acids. CDR3 bases: TGTGCCAGCTCACCATTGGGTTACAGGGTTTATGAGGATTCACCCCTCCACTTT. Translation: CASSPLGYRVYEDSPLHF.

The gene calls are TRBV19 and TRBJ1-5; tentatively, D is TRBD1 (6 bases). The CDR3 consists of 15 residues. From germline, CDR1 is LNHDA and CDR2 SQIVND (reference sequence). Trimming pared 7 bases from V and 0 bases from J, leaving 13 bases between. The CDR3 loop reads CASMDRINSNQPQHF. CDR3 in DNA: TGTGCCAGTATGGACAGAATTAATAGCAATCAGCCCCAGCATTTT.

The chain is built from TRBV5-1 and TRBJ2-7; 15 bases are shared with TRBD2. Unmatched junction bases numbered 2, after V lost 2 bases and J lost 5 bases. The CDR3 runs to 15 residues. Germline V CDR1 and CDR2: SGHRS, YFSETQ. This CDR3 is CASSFGLAGGDEQYF. CDR3 DNA: TGCGCCAGCAGCTTCGGACTAGCGGGAGGGGACGAGCAGTACTTC.

DNA of the CDR3: TGTGCCAGCAGTGAAGGGACAGGTATCAGCAATCAGCCCCAGCATTTT. Translating it yields CASSEGTGISNQPQHF. The J gene is TRBJ1-5, the V gene TRBV6-1, with 7 bases matching TRBD1. Losses at the gene ends were 1 base for V and 1 base for J; bases not matched to a gene: 4. Germline CDR1 reads MNHNS; CDR2 reads SASEGT. The CDR3 covers 16 residues.

The V gene is TRBV19, the J gene TRBJ1-5, with D unclear. CDR1 and CDR2 from the germline V gene are LNHDA and SQIVND (reference sequence). V shed 9 bases and J shed 6 bases, with 18 bases lying between them. CDR3 length equals 14 residues. CDR3 in DNA: TGTGCCAGCCACGACATCACGGTCGGTCAGCCCCAGCATTTT. This translates into CASHDITVGQPQHF.

Remarks on this clone: A read error may account for a junction end that differs from germline. This chain links TRBV19 with TRBJ1-2; TRBD1 matches at 11 bases. CDR1 and CDR2 (germline): LNHDA, SQIVND (reference sequence). The CDR3 is made up of 14 amino acids. For the CDR3, the DNA is TGTGCCAGTAGTCTTCATCCCCGGGACAGGGGGACTCAATTC. Translated: CASSLHPRDRGTQF.

This chain joins TRBV28 and TRBJ2-7; weak D call: TRBD2 (5 bases). CDR1 MDHEN and CDR2 SYDVKM come from the germline V gene. Trimming took off 2 bases at V and 2 bases at J, with 10 bases between the two ends. The CDR3 contains 14 residues. This CDR3 is CASSLDGSAYEQYF. CDR3 coding DNA: TGTGCCAGCAGTTTAGATGGGAGCGCCTACGAGCAGTACTTC.